Below, 25 T cell receptor beta chains from the same sample are listed, as sequenced in a study of vaccination effects on CD4 cells after COVID-19. Antigen specificity for these receptors is unknown. This table comes from immunoSEQ multiplex PCR, and its TCRdb copy is limited to in-frame clones, with some not included. The sample consists of tens of thousands of clones, about 67% of them appearing once. Around day 10 of culture, CD4+ T cells were separated out. As their vaccination, participants received two doses of either BNT162b2 or mRNA-1273. This specimen consisted of CD4+ T cells from PBMCs cultured without peptide, obtained after COVID-19 vaccination. These receptors were taken from a human donor who received a COVID-19 vaccine.

The chain combines TRBV19 with TRBJ1-5; D is possibly TRBD1 (5 bases). Per germline, CDR1 LNHDA and CDR2 SQIVND (reference sequence). Trimming took off 6 bases at V and 0 bases at J, with 18 bases between the two ends. The CDR3 is 17 amino acids. CDR3 sequence: CASRRFGDGDSNQPQHF. The CDR3, as DNA: TGTGCCAGTAGGCGATTTGGGGACGGCGATAGCAATCAGCCCCAGCATTTT.

V is TRBV9 and J is TRBJ2-3, with 16 nucleotides matching TRBD2. V was clipped by 4 bases and J by 4 bases; unmatched bases: 12. Germline V gene data show CDR1 as SGDLS and CDR2 as YYNGEE. The CDR3 length is 19 residues. CDR3 sequence (DNA): TGTGCCAGCAGCAGAAGCGGTGGGGGACTAGCGGGGGGGGCAGATACGCAGTATTTT. It translates to CASSRSGGGLAGGADTQYF. Full variable domain (missing parts from reference TRBV9 and TRBJ2-3): DSGVTQTPKHLITATGQRVTLRCSPRSGDLSVYWYQQSLDQGLQFLIQYYNGEERAKGNILERFSAQQFPDLHSELNLSSLELGDSALYFCASSRSGGGLAGGADTQYFGPGTRLTVL.

This clone was recorded once. The rearrangement links TRBV24-1 to TRBJ2-1, with TRBD2 as a possible D gene (6 bases). The germline CDR1 and CDR2 sequences are KGHDR and SFDVKD. The CDR3 loop spans 14 amino acids. The germline V and J ends were trimmed by 4 bases and 7 bases, with 13 bases remaining between them. The CDR3, as DNA: TGTGCCACCAGTGACTTGGGGGGTAATAATGAGCAGTTCTTC. This translates into CATSDLGGNNEQFF.

The DNA of the CDR3 is TGTGCCAGCAGTCTAGCGGGGGGGCTTCGCACAGATACGCAGTATTTT. This translates into CASSLAGGLRTDTQYF. This chain uses TRBV28 with TRBJ2-3; TRBD2 aligns across 12 bases. J lost 1 base, V lost 5 bases, and 4 bases had no gene match. This CDR3 region has 16 residues. CDR1 is MDHEN, CDR2 SYDVKM, per germline.

V is TRBV7-2 and J is TRBJ1-6, with a tentative D call TRBD1 (5 bases). Germline V lookup: CDR1 SGHTA, CDR2 FQGNSA. Trimming removed 1 base from V and 8 bases from J, with 9 bases in between. The CDR3 length is 14 residues. The CDR3 spells CASSLGGRDSPLHF. The CDR3 bases are TGTGCCAGCAGCTTAGGGGGGAGGGATTCACCCCTCCACTTT. Complete variable domain (other parts from reference TRBV7-2 and TRBJ1-6): GAGVSQSPSNKVTEKGKDVELRCDPISGHTALYWYRQSLGQGLEFLIYFQGNSAPDKSGLPSDRFSAERTGGSVSTLTIQRTQQEDSAVYLCASSLGGRDSPLHFGNGTRLTVT.

The rearrangement links TRBV12-3 or TRBV12-4 to TRBJ1-3; 7 nucleotides align to TRBD1. Losses at the gene ends were 6 bases for V and 11 bases for J; bases not matched to a gene: 4. The CDR3 has 11 amino acids. The CDR3 sequence is CASSLQGPIYF. In nucleotides, the CDR3 is TGTGCCAGCAGCCTACAGGGGCCCATATATTTT.

The chain recombines TRBV5-1 with TRBJ1-5; D is ambiguous. The V gene's germline CDR1 is SGHRS and CDR2 YFSETQ. The ends were cut back, 7 bases at V and 5 bases at J, with 7 bases in the middle. This CDR3 contains 11 residues. The CDR3 protein is CASGEYQPQHF. The CDR3 region has the DNA TGCGCCAGCGGTGAATATCAGCCCCAGCATTTT.

This chain connects TRBV18 to TRBJ2-5, with 8 bases identical to TRBD2. This CDR3 has 14 amino acids. V lost 3 bases and J lost 5; bases outside the gene matches: 5. CDR1 is KGHSH, CDR2 LQKENI, per germline. CDR3 sequence reads: CASSPPSGGETQYF. As DNA, the CDR3 is TGTGCCAGCTCACCTCCGTCGGGGGGGGAGACCCAGTACTTC. Looking up the rest from reference TRBV18 and TRBJ2-5 gives the full variable domain: NAGVMQNPRHLVRRRGQEARLRCSPMKGHSHVYWYRQLPEEGLKFMVYLQKENIIDESGMPKERFSAEFPKEGPSILRIQQVVRGDSAAYFCASSPPSGGETQYFGPGTRLLVL.

The V gene is TRBV4-3, the J gene TRBJ2-3; the D call may be TRBD1 or TRBD2 (7 bases each). V was pared by 4 bases and J by 5 bases, with 16 bases between. Germline CDR1 and CDR2: LGHNA and YSLEER. This CDR3 spans 15 amino acids. CDR3 sequence (DNA): TGCGCCAGCAGCCCACAGGGGAGGGGCCTAGATACGCAGTATTTT. Protein product: CASSPQGRGLDTQYF.

This clone was seen only a few times. J is TRBJ2-5 and V is TRBV7-3, with a tentative D call TRBD2 (6 bases). Germline V gene sequence: CDR1 SGHTA, CDR2 FQGTGA. The length of the CDR3 is 15 residues. Trimming cost V 4 bases and J 2 bases, with 14 bases left between them. The CDR3 is CASSYDIGGQETQYF. The CDR3 DNA sequence: TGTGCCAGCAGCTACGACATCGGGGGTCAAGAGACCCAGTACTTC.

This chain connects TRBV20-1 to TRBJ2-1; 9 bases align to TRBD2. Germline V CDR1 and CDR2: DFQATT, SNEGSKA (reference sequence). J lost 8 bases, V lost 3 bases, and 8 bases had no gene match. The CDR3 covers 14 residues. The CDR3 sequence: CSASWGGGADEQFF. The CDR3 DNA follows: TGCAGTGCTAGTTGGGGCGGGGGGGCCGATGAGCAGTTCTTC.

In this sample, this clone turned up once. The J gene is TRBJ2-5, the V gene TRBV20-1, with D uncertain. Per germline, CDR1 DFQATT and CDR2 SNEGSKA (reference sequence). The CDR3 loop spans 9 amino acids. V was pared by 5 bases and J by 5 bases, with 3 bases between. CDR3 DNA sequence: TGCAGTGCTCCCGAGACCCAGTACTTC. Its translation: CSAPETQYF.

Remarks on this clone: The identical CDR3 is also encoded by other nucleotide sequences in the sample. The J gene is TRBJ1-2, the V gene TRBV14; D is perhaps TRBD1 (6 bases). The V gene's germline CDR1 is SGHDN and CDR2 FVKESK. The CDR3 is 13 amino acids. Between the trimmed V and J ends, which lost 1 base and 3 bases, there was a span of 6 bases. The CDR3 reads CASSQGQDYGYTF. The CDR3 DNA reads as TGTGCCAGCAGCCAAGGACAGGACTATGGCTACACCTTC.

This clone came up a few times. The chain is built from TRBV5-1 and TRBJ2-1; unclear D gene. V was pared by 0 bases and J by 4 bases, with 11 bases between. Germline loops: CDR1 SGHRS, CDR2 YFSETQ. The CDR3 has 15 amino acids. CDR3 DNA: TGCGCCAGCAGCTTGGAATGGCAGAATTACAATGAGCAGTTCTTC. It encodes CASSLEWQNYNEQFF.

This clone was counted only a few times. Here the CDR3 reads CASRPVDGTNQPQHF. The CDR3 DNA follows: TGCGCCAGCAGACCGGTGGACGGAACCAATCAGCCCCAGCATTTT. The V call is TRBV10-2, the J call TRBJ1-5; D not certain. The CDR3 spans 15 residues. The V end was cut by 6 bases, the J end by 3 bases, with 15 bases between. The germline V gene has CDR1 WSHSY and CDR2 SAAADI.

The chain recombines TRBV15 with TRBJ2-1; 12 bases align to TRBD1. V dropped 1 base and J dropped 12; count of bases not matched to a gene: 7. Germline loops: CDR1 LNHNV, CDR2 YYDKDF (reference sequence). The CDR3 extends over 15 amino acids. The CDR3 bases are TGTGCCACCAGCAGAGGGACGGGACAGGGGGCCTTGCAGTTCTTC. Protein sequence: CATSRGTGQGALQFF.

This clone appeared a single time. The chain uses TRBV7-7 and TRBJ2-5, with no clear D. The germline V gene has CDR1 SSHAT and CDR2 FNYEAQ (reference sequence). This CDR3 comprises 13 residues. V lost 2 bases and J lost 5, with 9 bases in between. The DNA for the CDR3 is TGTGCCAGCAGCTTAAACAGAGCGGAGACCCAGTACTTC. This encodes CASSLNRAETQYF.

V gene TRBV24-1 combines with J gene TRBJ2-1; TRBD2 matches 7 bases. CDR3 length: 12 amino acids. CDR1 is KGHDR, CDR2 SFDVKD, per germline. Trimming took 1 base from V and 15 from J; bases not matched to a gene: 5. CDR3 region: CATSDLAGYRFF. CDR3 coding DNA: TGTGCCACCAGTGATTTAGCGGGGTATCGGTTCTTC.

This chain joins TRBV27 and TRBJ2-7; no clear D gene. The germline V gene has CDR1 MNHEY and CDR2 SMNVEV (reference sequence). Trimming left V 5 bases short and J 6 bases short, with 17 bases between. CDR3 length: 14 residues. CDR3 nucleotides: TGTGCCAGCAGTCCCCGGAGTGAGTCAAGCGAGCAGTACGTC. This codes for CASSPRSESSEQYV.

This clone is a singleton in its sample. The rearrangement links TRBV29-1 to TRBJ1-2; D perhaps matches TRBD1 (6 bases). Trimming removed 2 bases from V and 0 bases from J, with 16 bases in between. The CDR3 totals 16 residues. CDR1 and CDR2 from the germline V gene are SQVTM and ANQGSEA. The CDR3 reads CSVERRPGQTNYGYTF. As DNA, the CDR3 is TGCAGCGTTGAACGTCGTCCGGGACAAACTAACTATGGCTACACCTTC. Looking up the rest from reference TRBV29-1 and TRBJ1-2 gives the full variable domain: SAVISQKPSRDICQRGTSLTIQCQVDSQVTMMFWYRQQPGQSLTLIATANQGSEATYESGFVIDKFPISRPNLTFSTLTVSNMSPEDSSIYLCSVERRPGQTNYGYTFGSGTRLTVV.

In this sample, this clone turned up a few times. This chain joins TRBV19 and TRBJ2-5, with 8 nucleotides matching TRBD1. The CDR3 has 15 amino acids. The V gene's germline CDR1 is LNHDA and CDR2 SQIVND (reference sequence). V lost 6 bases to trimming and J lost 3 bases; unmatched junction nucleotides: 9. The CDR3 DNA is TGTGCCAGTAGCGACTTCGGACAGGGTGAAGAGACCCAGTACTTC. Translated: CASSDFGQGEETQYF.

The chain is built from TRBV2 and TRBJ2-2; 9 positions agree with TRBD1. This CDR3 spans 14 amino acids. CDR1 is SNHLY and CDR2 is FYNNEI in the germline V gene. V shed 6 bases, J shed 6 bases, and the junction held 5 bases outside the gene matches. The CDR3 nucleotides read TGTGCCAGCAGACGGGACAGGGCGGCCGGGGAGCTGTTTTTT. This translates into CASRRDRAAGELFF.

The J gene is TRBJ1-5, the V gene TRBV20-1; D remains unclear. The CDR3 length is 13 residues. CDR1 and CDR2 from the germline V gene are DFQATT and SNEGSKA (reference sequence). Trimming stripped 3 bases from V and 5 bases from J, with 11 bases between. The CDR3 nucleotides are TGCAGTGCTAGTTGGCGGTTTGATCAGCCCCAGCATTTT. Its translation is CSASWRFDQPQHF.

The chain carries TRBV6-4 and TRBJ1-6; D might be TRBD1 (5 bases). Germline V lookup: CDR1 MRHNA, CDR2 SNTAGT. This CDR3 contains 13 residues. The ends were cut back, 8 bases at V and 3 bases at J, with 8 bases in the middle. The CDR3 protein is CASGTDYNSPLHF. DNA for the CDR3: TGTGCCAGCGGGACCGACTATAATTCACCCCTCCACTTT.

V is TRBV6-4 and J is TRBJ2-5; D call uncertain. The CDR3 covers 13 residues. V lost 5 bases and J lost 5, with 12 bases in between. The germline gives CDR1 MRHNA, CDR2 SNTAGT. The CDR3 DNA sequence: TGTGCCAGCAGTCCTTCCTACGGGGAGACCCAGTACTTC. Amino acid sequence: CASSPSYGETQYF.